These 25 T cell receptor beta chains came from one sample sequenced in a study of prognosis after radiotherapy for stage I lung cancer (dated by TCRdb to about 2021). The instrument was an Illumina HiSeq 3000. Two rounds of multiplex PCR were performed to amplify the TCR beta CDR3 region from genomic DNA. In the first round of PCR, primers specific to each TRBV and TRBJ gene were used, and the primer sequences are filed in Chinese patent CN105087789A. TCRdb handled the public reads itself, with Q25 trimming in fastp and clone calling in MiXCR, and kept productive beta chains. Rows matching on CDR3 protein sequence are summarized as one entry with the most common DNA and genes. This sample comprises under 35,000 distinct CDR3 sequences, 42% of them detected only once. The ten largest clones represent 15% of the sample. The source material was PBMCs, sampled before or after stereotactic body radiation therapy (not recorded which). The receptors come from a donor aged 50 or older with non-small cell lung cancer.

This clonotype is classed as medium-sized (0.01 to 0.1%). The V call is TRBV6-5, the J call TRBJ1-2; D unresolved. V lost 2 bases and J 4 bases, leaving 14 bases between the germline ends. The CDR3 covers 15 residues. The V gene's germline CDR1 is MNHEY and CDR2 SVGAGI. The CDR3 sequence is CASSYRNTEFYGYTF. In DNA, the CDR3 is TGTGCCAGCAGTTACCGGAATACGGAATTCTATGGCTACACCTTC.

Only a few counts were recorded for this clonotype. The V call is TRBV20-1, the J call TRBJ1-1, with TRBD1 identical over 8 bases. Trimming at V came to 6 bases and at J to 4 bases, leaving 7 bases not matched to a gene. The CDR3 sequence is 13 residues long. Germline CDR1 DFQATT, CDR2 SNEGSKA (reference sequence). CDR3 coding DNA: TGCAGTGCATACAGGGGGACGGGCACTGAAGCTTTCTTT. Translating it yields CSAYRGTGTEAFF.

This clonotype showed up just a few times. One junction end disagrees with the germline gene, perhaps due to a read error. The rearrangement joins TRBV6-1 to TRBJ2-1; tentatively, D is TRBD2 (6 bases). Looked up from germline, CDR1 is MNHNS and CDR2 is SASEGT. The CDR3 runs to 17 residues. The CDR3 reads CASRLATISVGYNGQFF. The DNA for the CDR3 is TGTGCCAGCAGGCTAGCGACCATTTCAGTTGGCTACAATGGGCAGTTCTTC.

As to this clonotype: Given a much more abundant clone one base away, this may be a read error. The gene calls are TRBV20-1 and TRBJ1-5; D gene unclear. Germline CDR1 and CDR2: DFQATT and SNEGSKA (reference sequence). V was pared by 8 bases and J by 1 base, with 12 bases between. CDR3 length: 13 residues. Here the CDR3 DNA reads TGCAGTTCGCCTGGACGGAGCAATCAGCCCCAGCATTTT. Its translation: CSSPGRSNQPQHF.

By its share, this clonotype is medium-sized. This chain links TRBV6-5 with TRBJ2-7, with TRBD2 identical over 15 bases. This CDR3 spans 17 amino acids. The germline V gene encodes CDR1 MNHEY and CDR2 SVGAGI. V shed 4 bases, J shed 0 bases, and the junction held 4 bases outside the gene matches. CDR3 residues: CASSLGLAGGNSYEQYF. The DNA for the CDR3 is TGTGCCAGCAGTTTAGGACTAGCGGGGGGGAACTCCTACGAGCAGTACTTC.

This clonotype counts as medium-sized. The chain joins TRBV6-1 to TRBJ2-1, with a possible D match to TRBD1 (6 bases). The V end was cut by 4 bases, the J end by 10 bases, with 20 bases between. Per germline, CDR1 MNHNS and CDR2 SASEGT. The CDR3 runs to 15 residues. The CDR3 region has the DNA TGTGCCAGCAGTGCACAGGGCGGCGGAAATATAGAGCAGTTCTTC. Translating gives CASSAQGGGNIEQFF.

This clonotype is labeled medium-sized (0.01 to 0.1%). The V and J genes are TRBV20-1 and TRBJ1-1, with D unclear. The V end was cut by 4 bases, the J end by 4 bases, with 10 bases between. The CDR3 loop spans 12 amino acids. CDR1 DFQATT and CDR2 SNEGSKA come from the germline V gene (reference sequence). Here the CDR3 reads CSAILGRTEAFF. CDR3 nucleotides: TGCAGTGCTATCCTCGGACGCACTGAAGCTTTCTTT.

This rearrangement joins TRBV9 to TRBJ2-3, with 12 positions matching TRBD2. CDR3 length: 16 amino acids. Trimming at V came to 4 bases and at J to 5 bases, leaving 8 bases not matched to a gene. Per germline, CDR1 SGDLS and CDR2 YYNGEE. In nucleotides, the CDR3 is TGTGCCAGCAGCCTGACTAGCGGGAGAGGGGAAGATACGCAGTATTTT. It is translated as CASSLTSGRGEDTQYF.

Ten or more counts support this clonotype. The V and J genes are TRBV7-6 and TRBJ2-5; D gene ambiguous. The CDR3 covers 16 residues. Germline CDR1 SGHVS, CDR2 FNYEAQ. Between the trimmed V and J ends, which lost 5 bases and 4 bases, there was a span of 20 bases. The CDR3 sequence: CASSELSTRLGETQYF. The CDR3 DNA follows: TGTGCCAGCAGCGAACTATCTACACGACTTGGAGAGACCCAGTACTTC.

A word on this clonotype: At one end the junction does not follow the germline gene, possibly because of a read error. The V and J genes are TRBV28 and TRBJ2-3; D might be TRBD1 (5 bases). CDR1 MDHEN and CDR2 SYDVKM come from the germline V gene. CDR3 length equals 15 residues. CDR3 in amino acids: CAISSITLLDNTQYF. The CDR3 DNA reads TGTGCCATCAGTTCCATAACCCTACTGGACAATACGCAGTATTTT.

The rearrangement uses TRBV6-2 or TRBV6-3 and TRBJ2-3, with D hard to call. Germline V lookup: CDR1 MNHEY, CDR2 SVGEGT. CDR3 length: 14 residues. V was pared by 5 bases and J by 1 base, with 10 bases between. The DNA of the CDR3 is TGTGCCAGCAGTGTTAAGTTGTGCACAGATACGCAGTATTTT. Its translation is CASSVKLCTDTQYF.

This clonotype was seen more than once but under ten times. For the CDR3, the DNA is TGTGCCTGGTCGGCTAGATTGAACACTGAAGCTTTCTTT. Its protein is CAWSARLNTEAFF. The chain has TRBV30 and TRBJ1-1; D is unresolved. Germline V gives CDR1 GTSNPN, CDR2 SVGIG (reference sequence). The V and J ends lost 5 bases and 0 bases respectively, with 10 bases between them. CDR3 size: 13 residues.

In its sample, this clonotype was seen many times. CDR3 protein: CASSQGGLEQYF. The CDR3 nucleotides read TGTGCCAGTAGCCAAGGCGGTTTGGAGCAGTACTTC. The V gene is TRBV19, the J gene TRBJ2-7; D remains unclear. The CDR3 totals 12 residues. Between the trimmed V and J ends, which lost 6 bases and 7 bases, there was a span of 13 bases. Germline CDR1 LNHDA, CDR2 SQIVND (reference sequence).

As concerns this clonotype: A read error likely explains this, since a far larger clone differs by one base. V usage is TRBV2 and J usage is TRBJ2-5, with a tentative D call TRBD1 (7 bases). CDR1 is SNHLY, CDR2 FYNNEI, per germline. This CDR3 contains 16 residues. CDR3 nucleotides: TGTGCCAGCAGCTTAGAGGGGGCGGGGTTTAGGGAGACCGAGTACTTC. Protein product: CASSLEGAGFRETEYF.

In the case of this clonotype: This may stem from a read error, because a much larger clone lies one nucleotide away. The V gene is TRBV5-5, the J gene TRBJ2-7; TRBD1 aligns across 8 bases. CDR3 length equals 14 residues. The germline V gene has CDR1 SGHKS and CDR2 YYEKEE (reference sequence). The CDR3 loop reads CASSLRDRSYEHYF. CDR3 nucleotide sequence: TGTGCCAGCAGCCTCCGGGACAGGTCCTACGAGCATTACTTC.

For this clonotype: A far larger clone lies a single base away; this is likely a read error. DNA for the CDR3: TGTGCCAGCACCTTTAAGGCGGGTGAGCAGTTCTTC. The encoded protein is CASTFKAGEQFF. The gene calls are TRBV7-9 and TRBJ2-1; weak D call: TRBD2 (5 bases). Trimming shortened V by 7 bases and J by 9 bases, and 13 bases separated the two germline ends. The germline V gene has CDR1 SEHNR and CDR2 FQNEAQ (reference sequence). This CDR3 has 12 amino acids. The full variable domain, rest sourced from reference TRBV7-9 and TRBJ2-1, is DTGVSQNPRHKITKRGQNVTFRCDPISEHNRLYWYRQTLGQGPEFLTYFQNEAQLEKSRLLSDRFSAERPKGSFSTLEIQRTEQGDSAMYLCASTFKAGEQFFGPGTRLTVL.

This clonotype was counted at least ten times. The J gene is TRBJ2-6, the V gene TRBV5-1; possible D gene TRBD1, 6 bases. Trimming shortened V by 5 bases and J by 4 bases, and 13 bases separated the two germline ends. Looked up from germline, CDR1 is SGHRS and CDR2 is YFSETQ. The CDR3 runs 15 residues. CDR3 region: CASRPGVTGANVLTF. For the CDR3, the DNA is TGCGCCAGCAGACCAGGGGTAACAGGGGCCAACGTCCTGACTTTC. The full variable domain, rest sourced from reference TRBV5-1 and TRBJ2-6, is KAGVTQTPRYLIKTRGQQVTLSCSPISGHRSVSWYQQTPGQGLQFLFEYFSETQRNKGNFPGRFSGRQFSNSRSEMNVSTLELGDSALYLCASRPGVTGANVLTFGAGSRLTVL.

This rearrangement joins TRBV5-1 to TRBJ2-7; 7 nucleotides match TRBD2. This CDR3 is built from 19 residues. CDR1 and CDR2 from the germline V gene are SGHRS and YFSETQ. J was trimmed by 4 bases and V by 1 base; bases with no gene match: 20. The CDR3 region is CASSLCGVGDLAATYEQYF. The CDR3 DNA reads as TGCGCCAGCAGCTTGTGTGGGGTCGGAGACCTAGCGGCAACTTACGAGCAGTACTTC.

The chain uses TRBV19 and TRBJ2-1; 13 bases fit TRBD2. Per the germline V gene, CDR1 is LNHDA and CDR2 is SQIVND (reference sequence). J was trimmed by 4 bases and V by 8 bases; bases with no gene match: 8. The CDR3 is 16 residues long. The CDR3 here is CASGRLAGGLYNEQFF. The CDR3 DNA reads TGTGCCAGTGGGAGACTAGCGGGGGGCCTATACAATGAGCAGTTCTTC.

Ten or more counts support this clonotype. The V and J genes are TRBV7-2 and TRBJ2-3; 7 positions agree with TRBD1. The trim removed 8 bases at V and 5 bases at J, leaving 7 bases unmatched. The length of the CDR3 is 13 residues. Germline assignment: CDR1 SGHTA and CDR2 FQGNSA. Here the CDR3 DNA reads TGTGCCAGCGAGGCAGGGGGAAGAGATACGCAGTATTTT. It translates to CASEAGGRDTQYF.

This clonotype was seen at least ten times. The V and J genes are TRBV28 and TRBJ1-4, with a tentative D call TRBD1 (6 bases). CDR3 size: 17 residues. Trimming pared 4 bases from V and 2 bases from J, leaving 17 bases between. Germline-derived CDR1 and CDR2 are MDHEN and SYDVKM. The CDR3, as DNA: TGTGCCAGCAGTTACCCCAGGGGATCTGGGACTAATGAAAAACTGTTTTTT. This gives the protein CASSYPRGSGTNEKLFF.

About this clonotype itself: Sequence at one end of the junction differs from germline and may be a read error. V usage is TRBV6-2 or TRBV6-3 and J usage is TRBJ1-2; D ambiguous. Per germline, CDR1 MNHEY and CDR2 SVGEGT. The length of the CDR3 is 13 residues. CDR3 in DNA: TGTGCCAGCAGTGACTCCGGCTACTATGGCTACACCTTC. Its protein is CASSDSGYYGYTF.

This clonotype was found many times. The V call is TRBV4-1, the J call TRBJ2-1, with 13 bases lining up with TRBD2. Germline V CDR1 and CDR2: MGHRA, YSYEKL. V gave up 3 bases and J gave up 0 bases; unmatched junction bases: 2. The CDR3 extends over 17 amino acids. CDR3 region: CASSHGTSGISYNEQFF. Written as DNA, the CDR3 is TGCGCCAGCAGCCACGGGACTAGCGGGATCTCCTACAATGAGCAGTTCTTC.

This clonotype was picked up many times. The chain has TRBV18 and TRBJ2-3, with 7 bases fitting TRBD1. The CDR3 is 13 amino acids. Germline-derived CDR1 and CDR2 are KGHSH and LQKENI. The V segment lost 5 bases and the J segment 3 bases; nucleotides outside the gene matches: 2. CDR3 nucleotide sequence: TGTGCCAGCTCAACGGGACAGACAGATACGCAGTATTTT. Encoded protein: CASSTGQTDTQYF.

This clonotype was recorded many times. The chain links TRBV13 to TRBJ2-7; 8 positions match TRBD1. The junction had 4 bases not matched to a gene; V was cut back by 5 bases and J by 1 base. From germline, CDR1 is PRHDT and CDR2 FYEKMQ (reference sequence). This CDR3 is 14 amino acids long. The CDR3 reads CASSTGQGSYEQYF. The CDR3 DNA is TGTGCCAGCAGCACCGGACAGGGATCCTACGAGCAGTACTTC. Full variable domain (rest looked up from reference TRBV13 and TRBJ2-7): AAGVIQSPRHLIKEKRETATLKCYPIPRHDTVYWYQQGPGQDPQFLISFYEKMQSDKGSIPDRFSAQQFSDYHSELNMSSLELGDSALYFCASSTGQGSYEQYFGPGTRLTVT.